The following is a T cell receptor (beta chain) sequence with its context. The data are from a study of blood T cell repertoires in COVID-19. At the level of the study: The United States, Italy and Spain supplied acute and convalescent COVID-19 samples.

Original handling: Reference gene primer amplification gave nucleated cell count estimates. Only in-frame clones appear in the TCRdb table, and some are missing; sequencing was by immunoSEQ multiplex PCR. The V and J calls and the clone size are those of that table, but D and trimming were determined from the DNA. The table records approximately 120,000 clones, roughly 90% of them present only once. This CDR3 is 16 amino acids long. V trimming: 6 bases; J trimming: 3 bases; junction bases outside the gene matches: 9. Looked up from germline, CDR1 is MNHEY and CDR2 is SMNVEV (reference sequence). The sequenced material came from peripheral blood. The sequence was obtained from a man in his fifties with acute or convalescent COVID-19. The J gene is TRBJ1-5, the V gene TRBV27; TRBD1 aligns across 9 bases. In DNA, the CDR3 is TGTGCCAGCAGAGATTCCGGGACAGGGTTCAATCAGCCCCAGCATTTT. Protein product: CASRDSGTGFNQPQHF.